Shown below are 18 T cell receptor beta chains from a single sample sequenced in a study of early T cells in non-severe SARS-CoV-2 infection (dated by TCRdb to about 2021). Library preparation used 5' RACE. For sequencing, a NextSeq 500 was employed. The public reads were quality trimmed at Q25 with fastp and then assembled into clones with MiXCR by TCRdb, keeping productive beta chains. Every CDR3 protein is listed once, alongside the most common genes and DNA of its rows. A total of around 37,000 distinct CDR3 sequences appear in this sample, about 9.9% of them only once. The ten largest clonotypes hold around 14% of the sample. Sequences were obtained from whole blood. The receptors were gathered from an adult who was a healthcare worker with PCR-confirmed SARS-CoV-2 infection or an uninfected control (not recorded which).

The sample holds many counts of this clonotype. CDR3 bases: TGTGCCAGCCGGGGTGAGTCGGAGACCCAGTACTTC. It translates to CASRGESETQYF. The rearrangement uses TRBV18 and TRBJ2-5; a possible D gene is TRBD2 (5 bases). The germline gives CDR1 KGHSH, CDR2 LQKENI. CDR3 size: 12 residues. V was trimmed by 8 bases and J by 5 bases, leaving 12 bases between them.

This clonotype was seen repeatedly, ten times or more. The rearrangement links TRBV5-3 to TRBJ1-2, with D perhaps TRBD1 (5 bases). TRBV5-3 is an ORF; its function is uncertain. The CDR3 covers 14 residues. V was cut by 5 bases and J by 4 bases, with 15 bases left in between. The DNA of the CDR3 is TGTGCCAGAAGGAAGGGGATTCATTGCTATGGCTACACCTTC. Protein: CARRKGIHCYGYTF.

This clonotype showed up just a few times. The chain combines TRBV18 with TRBJ2-2; 9 bases are shared with TRBD1. The CDR3 covers 17 residues. CDR1 and CDR2 from the germline V gene are KGHSH and LQKENI. Germline trimming cut 11 bases from V and 4 bases from J; bases unmatched to any gene: 17. The CDR3 protein is CAATISAQGAITGELFF. Here the CDR3 DNA reads TGTGCCGCAACCATATCCGCACAGGGGGCGATCACCGGGGAGCTGTTTTTT.

This clonotype showed up many times. This rearrangement joins TRBV7-9 to TRBJ2-2; D is undetermined. V lost 5 bases and J 0 bases, leaving 13 bases between the germline ends. Germline CDR1 SEHNR, CDR2 FQNEAQ (reference sequence). The CDR3 loop spans 16 amino acids. CDR3 protein: CASSPTRASNTGELFF. CDR3 nucleotide sequence: TGTGCCAGCAGCCCCACCCGGGCATCGAACACCGGGGAGCTGTTTTTT.

This clonotype occurred many times. The chain carries TRBV6-2 or TRBV6-3 and TRBJ1-5, with TRBD1 identical over 8 bases. Trimming cost V 6 bases and J 9 bases; bases outside gene matches: 7. The length of the CDR3 is 13 residues. Germline loops: CDR1 MNHEY, CDR2 SVGEGT. The CDR3 DNA follows: TGTGCCAGCAGCCGCAGGGGGCTGATGCCCCAGCATTTT. Translated: CASSRRGLMPQHF.

By its share, this clonotype is medium-sized. The chain joins TRBV5-6 to TRBJ2-7; 9 nucleotides align to TRBD1. The germline CDR1 and CDR2 sequences are SGHDT and YYEEEE. The junction had 8 bases not matched to a gene; V was cut back by 3 bases and J by 4 bases. CDR3 length: 15 residues. The CDR3 protein is CASSSPGTGTYEQYF. The CDR3 nucleotides read TGTGCCAGCAGCTCACCCGGGACAGGGACGTACGAGCAGTACTTC.

The chain has TRBV18 and TRBJ2-2, with D hard to call. The length of the CDR3 is 13 residues. Germline CDR1 reads KGHSH; CDR2 reads LQKENI. V was shortened by 2 bases and J by 5 bases, with 6 bases between the two germline ends. CDR3: CASSPERTGELFF. The CDR3 DNA reads TGTGCCAGCTCACCAGAACGAACCGGGGAGCTGTTTTTT.

This chain links TRBV11-3 with TRBJ2-3; no clear D. The CDR3 length is 15 residues. Germline CDR1 reads SGHNT; CDR2 reads YENEEA. V lost 5 bases, J lost 3 bases, and 15 bases lay in between. The CDR3 region is CASSPTRRATDTQYF. CDR3 DNA sequence: TGTGCCAGCAGCCCGACCCGCCGGGCGACAGATACGCAGTATTTT.

This clonotype is classed as medium-sized (0.01 to 0.1%). The rearrangement links TRBV16 to TRBJ2-7; D gene ambiguous. The germline V and J ends were trimmed by 2 bases and 6 bases, with 11 bases remaining between them. The germline gives CDR1 KGHSY, CDR2 FQNENV. The CDR3 is made up of 13 amino acids. CDR3 sequence (DNA): TGTGCCAGCAGCCAACCTAGTAGTTCCGAGCAGTACTTC. Protein product: CASSQPSSSEQYF.

This clonotype has ten or more counts. The chain joins TRBV20-1 to TRBJ2-7; the match to TRBD2 covers 12 bases. Germline CDR1 is DFQATT and CDR2 is SNEGSKA (reference sequence). With 4 bases clipped from V and 3 bases from J, the junction kept 7 bases outside the gene matches. The CDR3 loop spans 15 amino acids. For the CDR3, the DNA is TGCAGTGCTACATATAGGACTAGCGGGGACTACGAGCAGTACTTC. Residues: CSATYRTSGDYEQYF.

The genes are TRBV6-2 or TRBV6-3 and TRBJ2-7; D is perhaps TRBD1 (7 bases). There are 16 residues in the CDR3. The V gene lost 6 bases and the J gene lost 3 bases, with 21 bases spanning the gap. In germline, CDR1 is MNHEY, CDR2 SVGEGT. CDR3 DNA sequence: TGTGCCAGCAGCGGGCAGGGGGGTTTGGAGCTCTACGAGCAGTACTTC. This translates into CASSGQGGLELYEQYF.

As to this clonotype: A read error is likely, as this CDR3 ends without the conserved phenylalanine or tryptophan. The DNA is left out, because the CDR3 cannot be placed on it with certainty; the CDR3 is given as TCRdb lists it. The J gene is TRBJ1-6, the V gene TRBV6-4; TRBD1 reflects the table's D call only, with no check against the DNA. The V gene's germline CDR1 is MRHNA and CDR2 SNTAGT. Inclusive of both ends, the CDR3 amounts to 13 amino acids. The CDR3 region is CASQSRQGIHPST.

This clonotype was seen at least ten times. The gene calls are TRBV7-8 and TRBJ1-1, with a weak D call TRBD1 (6 bases). Per germline, CDR1 SGHVS and CDR2 FQNEAQ. V was pared by 5 bases and J by 4 bases, with 17 bases between. The CDR3 is 15 amino acids. The CDR3 loop is CASSPVGGRITEAFF. CDR3 coding DNA: TGTGCCAGCAGCCCGGTAGGGGGGCGGATCACTGAAGCTTTCTTT.

In this sample, this clonotype turned up once. Since a much larger clone is just one base distant, this may be a read error. No conserved phenylalanine or tryptophan is present at the end of the CDR3, so a read error is the likely explanation. The chain couples TRBV20-1 to TRBJ2-3, with a possible D match to TRBD2 (7 bases). Germline assignment: CDR1 DFQATT and CDR2 SNEGSKA (reference sequence). The CDR3 runs to 15 residues. V lost 1 base, J lost 6 bases, and 17 bases lay in between. The DNA for the CDR3 is TGCAGTGCTAGAGTGGCGGGGGCAGGACACGATACGCAGTATTCT. This encodes CSARVAGAGHDTQYS.

Ten or more counts support this clonotype. This rearrangement joins TRBV10-2 to TRBJ2-5; TRBD1 matches 9 bases. J was trimmed by 2 bases and V by 3 bases; bases with no gene match: 1. The germline V gene has CDR1 WSHSY and CDR2 SAAADI. The CDR3 is 14 amino acids. CDR3 DNA sequence: TGCGCCAGCAGTGAAGGGACAGGGCAAGAGACCCAGTACTTC. Protein: CASSEGTGQETQYF.

This clonotype was seen a few times. The chain links TRBV12-3 or TRBV12-4 to TRBJ2-7; TRBD1 agrees at 12 bases. Trimming cost V 5 bases and J 1 base; bases outside gene matches: 3. CDR3 size: 15 residues. CDR3 sequence reads: CASSPGQGASYEQYF. The CDR3 coding sequence is TGTGCCAGCAGTCCGGGACAGGGGGCTTCCTACGAGCAGTACTTC.

At least ten counts were recorded for this clonotype. The V call is TRBV7-6, the J call TRBJ2-5, with a weak D call TRBD2 (7 bases). Germline V lookup: CDR1 SGHVS, CDR2 FNYEAQ. The ends were cut back, 5 bases at V and 2 bases at J, with 18 bases in the middle. The CDR3 is 16 residues long. CDR3 DNA sequence: TGTGCCAGCAGCCCCCCCGGGGGGCTCAAGCAAGAGACCCAGTACTTC. Translation: CASSPPGGLKQETQYF.

This clonotype was observed a handful of times. The chain couples TRBV20-1 to TRBJ2-7; 9 bases fit TRBD1. The CDR3 totals 11 residues. Germline V gene data show CDR1 as DFQATT and CDR2 as SNEGSKA (reference sequence). The junction had 2 bases not matched to a gene; V was cut back by 6 bases and J by 5 bases. CDR3 nucleotides: TGCAGTGCGGGACAGGGCCACGAGCAGTACTTC. As protein: CSAGQGHEQYF.